The 26 T cell receptor beta chains below come from one sample, sequenced in a study of T-cell reconstitution after alpha-beta-depleted transplantation in children. Preparing the TCRbeta library involved the use of unique molecular identifiers. TCRdb called the PCR reads again in MiXCR, with one record for every CDR3 protein. The sample records about 610,000 distinct CDR3 sequences, roughly a tenth being singletons. Material: PBMCs from the stem cell graft donor, obtained from the stem cell graft. The receptors shown here come from a human donor who donated a stem cell graft to a child with acute myeloid leukemia.

This clonotype was seen a handful of times. DNA of the CDR3: TGTGCCAGCAGTTCTCCGCCCCATTACAATGAGCAGTTCTTC. The encoded protein is CASSSPPHYNEQFF. The J gene is TRBJ2-1, the V gene TRBV25-1; D not certain. Trimming took 5 bases from V and 4 from J, leaving 12 bases between them. The CDR3 is 14 residues long. In germline, CDR1 is MGHDK, CDR2 SYGVNS.

V gene TRBV2 combines with J gene TRBJ2-7, with D hard to call. Germline V lookup: CDR1 SNHLY, CDR2 FYNNEI. There are 13 residues in the CDR3. With 5 bases removed from V and 1 base from J, the gap between germline ends came to 9 bases. As DNA, the CDR3 is TGTGCCAGCAGTAAAGACACGTCCTACGAGCAGTACTTC. It encodes CASSKDTSYEQYF.

This clonotype has just a few counts. The CDR3 coding sequence is TGCGCCAGCAGCCAAGAGCACGATAGCGGGAGGAAAAATACGCAGTATTTT. Amino acids: CASSQEHDSGRKNTQYF. The chain couples TRBV4-3 to TRBJ2-3; 10 nucleotides agree with TRBD2. Germline V gene lookup returns CDR1 LGHNA and CDR2 YSLEER. J lost 7 bases, V lost 0 bases, and 10 bases had no gene match. The CDR3 runs 17 residues.

This clonotype was seen repeatedly, ten times or more. The rearrangement joins TRBV4-2 to TRBJ2-1; TRBD2 is a possible D gene (5 bases). CDR1 is LGHNA and CDR2 is YNFKEQ in the germline V gene. There are 17 residues in the CDR3. Trimming shortened V by 2 bases and J by 1 base, and 15 bases separated the two germline ends. The CDR3: CASSQQRTPYSYNEQFF. CDR3 nucleotide sequence: TGTGCCAGCAGCCAACAACGGACTCCTTATTCCTACAATGAGCAGTTCTTC.

This clonotype has more than one count but fewer than ten. This chain uses TRBV5-1 with TRBJ1-5; a weak D match, TRBD1 (6 bases). The germline gives CDR1 SGHRS, CDR2 YFSETQ. V shed 4 bases and J shed 4 bases, with 12 bases lying between them. The CDR3 loop spans 14 amino acids. The CDR3 DNA reads TGCGCCAGCAGCCTGGACAGCCCAAATCAGCCCCAGCATTTT. Translation gives CASSLDSPNQPQHF.

There are many counts of this clonotype. The rearrangement joins TRBV20-1 to TRBJ1-1; the match to TRBD1 covers 8 bases. With V trimmed by 1 base and J by 7 bases, 8 bases remained unmatched. Germline CDR1 and CDR2: DFQATT and SNEGSKA (reference sequence). CDR3 length: 14 residues. Written as DNA, the CDR3 is TGCAGTGCTAGAGTAACCCAAGGACAGGGTGAAGCTTTCTTT. Its translation: CSARVTQGQGEAFF.

This clonotype showed up many times. This sequence joins TRBV20-1 and TRBJ2-1, with D perhaps TRBD1 (6 bases). The CDR3 has 12 amino acids. Trimming cost V 5 bases and J 12 bases, with 17 bases left between them. Germline values: CDR1 DFQATT, CDR2 SNEGSKA (reference sequence). CDR3: CSAARVGQRQFF. The CDR3 DNA is TGCAGTGCTGCACGAGTGGGACAAAGGCAGTTCTTC.

This clonotype was detected only a few times. The chain links TRBV4-3 to TRBJ2-7, with D maybe TRBD1 (6 bases). This CDR3 contains 16 residues. Germline-derived CDR1 and CDR2 are LGHNA and YSLEER. V was trimmed by 0 bases and J by 3 bases, leaving 15 bases between them. CDR3 sequence: CASSQDWTVPDYEQYF. The CDR3 DNA follows: TGCGCCAGCAGCCAAGATTGGACAGTGCCCGACTACGAGCAGTACTTC.

This clonotype occurred many times. V gene TRBV9 combines with J gene TRBJ2-1; D possibly corresponds to TRBD1 (5 bases). Germline-derived CDR1 and CDR2 are SGDLS and YYNGEE. The length of the CDR3 is 15 residues. Trimming took off 4 bases at V and 0 bases at J, with 11 bases between the two ends. The CDR3 spells CASSPRQSSYNEQFF. CDR3 bases: TGTGCCAGCAGCCCCCGACAGAGCTCCTACAATGAGCAGTTCTTC. The full variable domain, with the rest looked up from reference TRBV9 and TRBJ2-1, is DSGVTQTPKHLITATGQRVTLRCSPRSGDLSVYWYQQSLDQGLQFLIQYYNGEERAKGNILERFSAQQFPDLHSELNLSSLELGDSALYFCASSPRQSSYNEQFFGPGTRLTVL.

The chain employs TRBV25-1 and TRBJ2-5; D is undetermined. In germline, CDR1 is MGHDK, CDR2 SYGVNS. The CDR3 covers 11 residues. Trimming removed 10 bases from V and 5 bases from J, with 11 bases in between. CDR3 protein: CATEDLETQYF. For the CDR3, the DNA is TGTGCCACCGAAGATCTGGAGACCCAGTACTTC.

This clonotype showed up many times. The V call is TRBV6-5, the J call TRBJ2-1, with 9 bases fitting TRBD2. Trimming took 0 bases from V and 6 from J; bases not matched to a gene: 3. Germline assignment: CDR1 MNHEY and CDR2 SVGAGI. The CDR3 contains 15 residues. CDR3: CASSYSGREGNEQFF. CDR3 DNA: TGTGCCAGCAGTTACTCTGGGCGGGAGGGCAATGAGCAGTTCTTC.

This clonotype was seen many times. The chain carries TRBV4-3 and TRBJ2-2; TRBD2 aligns across 12 bases. The junction had 7 bases not matched to a gene; V was cut back by 0 bases and J by 5 bases. CDR3 length equals 18 residues. CDR1 and CDR2 from the germline V gene are LGHNA and YSLEER. The CDR3 bases are TGCGCCAGCAGCCAAGATATTAGGCTAGCGGGAGGGACCGGGGAGCTGTTTTTT. This translates into CASSQDIRLAGGTGELFF.

This clonotype was observed many times. Mismatch with germline at one junction end may stem from a read error. V is TRBV14 and J is TRBJ2-2; D is undetermined. This CDR3 has 14 residues. Germline loops: CDR1 SGHDN, CDR2 FVKESK. The CDR3 spells CASSQTWNTGELFF. CDR3 nucleotides: TGTGCCAGCAGCCAAACCTGGAACACTGGGGAGCTGTTTTTT.

The chain links TRBV14 to TRBJ2-1; TRBD2 aligns across 7 bases. The germline V gene has CDR1 SGHDN and CDR2 FVKESK. The trim removed 2 bases at V and 2 bases at J, leaving 12 bases unmatched. The CDR3 sequence is 18 residues long. The DNA of the CDR3 is TGTGCCAGCAGCCAATATCGGGCGGCGGGGAGGGCCTACAATGAGCAGTTCTTC. Amino acid sequence: CASSQYRAAGRAYNEQFF.

V gene TRBV24-1 combines with J gene TRBJ1-3; D gene unclear. The germline gives CDR1 KGHDR, CDR2 SFDVKD. V lost 3 bases to trimming and J lost 2 bases, with 1 base between them. This CDR3 spans 12 amino acids. Here the CDR3 reads CATSDAGNTIYF. The CDR3 DNA reads as TGTGCCACCAGTGATGCTGGAAACACCATATATTTT.

This clonotype has just a few counts. The CDR3 nucleotides read TGCGCCAGCAGCTTGAGGACGGGAGATGGTGAGACCCAGTACTTC. Translation gives CASSLRTGDGETQYF. The chain uses TRBV5-1 and TRBJ2-5; maybe TRBD2 (6 bases). Trimming left V 1 base short and J 5 bases short, with 15 bases between. CDR1 and CDR2 from the germline V gene are SGHRS and YFSETQ. The length of the CDR3 is 15 residues.

The chain recombines TRBV29-1 with TRBJ2-5; 7 bases fit TRBD1. Per germline, CDR1 SQVTM and CDR2 ANQGSEA. V was clipped by 2 bases and J by 1 base; unmatched bases: 4. The CDR3 loop spans 14 amino acids. The CDR3 DNA sequence: TGCAGCGTTGAAAACAGGGGTGGCCAAGAGACCCAGTACTTC. It is translated as CSVENRGGQETQYF.

There are a few counts of this clonotype. The chain couples TRBV12-3 or TRBV12-4 to TRBJ2-2; D is perhaps TRBD2 (6 bases). This CDR3 comprises 16 residues. The V gene lost 2 bases and the J gene lost 4 bases, with 14 bases spanning the gap. Here the CDR3 DNA reads TGTGCCAGCAGTTTAAATATGGGAGCGGGCACCGGGGAGCTGTTTTTT. It yields the protein CASSLNMGAGTGELFF.

In the case of this clonotype: The junction and the germline gene differ at one end; a read error may be behind it. CDR3 sequence reads: CASSVAGASITGELFF. Written as DNA, the CDR3 is TGTGCCAGCAGCGTAGCCGGGGCTAGTATTACCGGGGAGCTGTTTTTT. The rearrangement links TRBV7-6 to TRBJ2-2; either TRBD1 or TRBD2 may fit D (5 bases each). The CDR3 length is 16 residues. Germline V lookup: CDR1 SGHVS, CDR2 FNYEAQ.

At least ten counts were recorded for this clonotype. The V call is TRBV6-1, the J call TRBJ2-1; D gene ambiguous. The CDR3 sequence is 16 residues long. The germline V gene has CDR1 MNHNS and CDR2 SASEGT. Trimming shortened V by 6 bases and J by 1 base, and 16 bases separated the two germline ends. The CDR3 sequence: CASSSIGARSYNEQFF. The DNA for the CDR3 is TGTGCCAGCAGCTCCATCGGAGCAAGGTCCTACAATGAGCAGTTCTTC.

This clonotype has only a few counts. As DNA, the CDR3 is TGTGCCAGCAGTTTAGGCAGGGGGAACACAGATACGCAGTATTTT. It codes for CASSLGRGNTDTQYF. The chain has TRBV27 and TRBJ2-3, with TRBD1 identical over 7 bases. Trimming cost V 2 bases and J 2 bases; bases outside gene matches: 4. The V gene's germline CDR1 is MNHEY and CDR2 SMNVEV (reference sequence). This CDR3 has 15 residues.

This clonotype was observed a handful of times. The J gene is TRBJ1-2, the V gene TRBV6-5; 7 bases are a match to TRBD1. This CDR3 is 14 amino acids long. V was clipped by 2 bases and J by 4 bases; unmatched bases: 4. CDR1 and CDR2 (germline): MNHEY, SVGAGI. The CDR3 here is CASSYGGQPYGYTF. In nucleotides, the CDR3 is TGTGCCAGCAGTTACGGGGGACAGCCCTATGGCTACACCTTC.

At least ten counts were recorded for this clonotype. At one end, the junction sequence differs from germline, possibly due to a read error. The rearrangement uses TRBV7-7 and TRBJ2-5; D possibly corresponds to TRBD2 (6 bases). CDR1 and CDR2 from the germline V gene are SSHAT and FNYEAQ (reference sequence). The CDR3 runs 16 residues. CDR3 in amino acids: CASSQTGLLGQETQYF. The CDR3 nucleotides read TGTGCTAGCAGCCAAACCGGACTATTAGGCCAAGAGACCCAGTACTTC.

This clonotype was seen repeatedly, ten times or more. The chain is built from TRBV12-3 or TRBV12-4 and TRBJ2-3; perhaps D is TRBD1 or TRBD2 (6 bases each). The CDR3 is made up of 15 amino acids. The ends were cut back, 0 bases at V and 2 bases at J, with 9 bases in the middle. This CDR3 reads CASSLAGGLTDTQYF. As DNA, the CDR3 is TGTGCCAGCAGTTTAGCGGGGGGCCTCACAGATACGCAGTATTTT.

J is TRBJ2-1 and V is TRBV29-1; 7 bases fit TRBD2. Germline V gene sequence: CDR1 SQVTM, CDR2 ANQGSEA. This CDR3 contains 14 residues. CDR3 coding DNA: TGCAGTGGCGGGGGAGGGAACCCCTACAATGAGCAGTTCTTC. Residues: CSGGGGNPYNEQFF.

This clonotype was seen a handful of times. V usage is TRBV29-1 and J usage is TRBJ1-1; perhaps TRBD1 as D (5 bases). From germline, CDR1 is SQVTM and CDR2 ANQGSEA. The CDR3 is 13 amino acids. Trimming shortened V by 7 bases and J by 0 bases, and 12 bases separated the two germline ends. CDR3 region: CSGRQTMNTEAFF. The DNA for the CDR3 is TGCAGCGGCAGACAGACGATGAACACTGAAGCTTTCTTT.